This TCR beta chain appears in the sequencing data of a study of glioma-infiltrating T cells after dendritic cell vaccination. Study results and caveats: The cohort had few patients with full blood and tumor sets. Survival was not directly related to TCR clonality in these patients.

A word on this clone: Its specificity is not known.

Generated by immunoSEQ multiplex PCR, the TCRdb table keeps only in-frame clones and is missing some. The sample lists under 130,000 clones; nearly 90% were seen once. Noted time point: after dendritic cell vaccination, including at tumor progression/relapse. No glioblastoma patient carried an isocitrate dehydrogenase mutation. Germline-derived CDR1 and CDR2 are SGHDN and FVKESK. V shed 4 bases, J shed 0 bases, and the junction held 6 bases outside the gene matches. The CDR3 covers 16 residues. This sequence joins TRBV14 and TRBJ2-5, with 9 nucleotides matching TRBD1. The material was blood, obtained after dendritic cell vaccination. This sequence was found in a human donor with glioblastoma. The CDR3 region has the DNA TGTGCCAGCAGCCGGGACAGGGTGGGCAACCAAGAGACCCAGTACTTC. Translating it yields CASSRDRVGNQETQYF.